This TCR beta chain is from a study of T cell responses to AZD1222 COVID-19 vaccine. General study findings and limits: Spike-spanning, vaccine-associated CD4 TCRs were dominant at 160-218 and 743-854. Donor demographics were predominantly white British with a female majority; clonal diversity may be underestimated.

Analyses pooled second doses at about 4 or about 12 weeks. For this clone: Its antigen remains unidentified.

The assay was immunoSEQ multiplex PCR, and TCRdb's table has in-frame clones only and misses some. Here the sample spans under 150,000 clones, 88% being singletons. CDR1 and CDR2 (germline): MNHEY, SMNVEV (reference sequence). The CDR3 consists of 18 residues. Trimming took 5 bases from V and 2 from J, leaving 22 bases between them. The chain couples TRBV27 to TRBJ1-5; no clear D. This clonotype was obtained from an adult who received the AZD1222 COVID-19 vaccine. Specimen: peripheral blood, collected 28 days after the second AZD1222 dose. In nucleotides, the CDR3 is TGTGCCAGCAGTCCTCTAGACGACGGAGGGCCGGGCAATCAGCCCCAGCATTTT. It encodes CASSPLDDGGPGNQPQHF.